Below, 6 T cell receptor beta chains from the same sample are listed, as sequenced in a study of cytomegalovirus exposure and HLA in healthy donors. The PCR had 60 Vbeta and 13 Jbeta primers. Sequenced by immunoSEQ multiplex PCR; TCRdb stores in-frame clones only, minus some. The repertoire holds about 160,000 clones, with approximately 60% as singletons. Material for sequencing was PBMCs. The receptors here all came from a woman aged 60-75 years in good health and CMV-seropositive.

This chain links TRBV5-4 with TRBJ1-2; D uncertain. The CDR3 length is 14 residues. Trimming took off 3 bases at V and 0 bases at J, with 9 bases between the two ends. Germline CDR1 and CDR2: SGHNT and YYREEE (reference sequence). In DNA form, the CDR3 reads TGTGCCAGCAGCTCAAGTGGAGCTAACTATGGCTACACCTTC. Protein sequence: CASSSSGANYGYTF.

The V gene is TRBV13, the J gene TRBJ2-1, with D perhaps TRBD2 (6 bases). Germline lookup yields CDR1 PRHDT and CDR2 FYEKMQ (reference sequence). V lost 5 bases and J 4 bases, leaving 18 bases between the germline ends. The CDR3 covers 16 residues. The CDR3 sequence is CASSAPSASAYNEQFF. The CDR3 coding sequence is TGTGCCAGCAGCGCCCCTAGTGCTAGCGCTTACAATGAGCAGTTCTTC.

This chain connects TRBV4-3 to TRBJ1-4, with D perhaps TRBD1 (5 bases). Germline-derived CDR1 and CDR2 are LGHNA and YSLEER. V lost 0 bases to trimming and J lost 7 bases, with 12 bases between them. The CDR3 covers 15 residues. CDR3 residues: CASSQEVGGTEKLFF. In DNA form, the CDR3 reads TGCGCCAGCAGCCAAGAGGTCGGGGGGACTGAAAAACTGTTTTTT.

DNA of the CDR3: TGTGCCAGCAGCCCGCAGACTAGCGGGACCGGGGAGCTGTTTTTT. It translates to CASSPQTSGTGELFF. The rearrangement uses TRBV7-3 and TRBJ2-2, with 10 bases fitting TRBD2. The CDR3 sequence is 15 residues long. Germline values: CDR1 SGHTA, CDR2 FQGTGA. Germline trimming cut 5 bases from V and 5 bases from J; bases unmatched to any gene: 5.

This clone was seen only a few times. The CDR3 DNA reads TGTGCCAGCAGCCAAGACAGATATCCCTACGAGCAGTACTTC. Protein product: CASSQDRYPYEQYF. The chain carries TRBV11-2 and TRBJ2-7, with a tentative D call TRBD1 (5 bases). This CDR3 spans 14 amino acids. V was shortened by 5 bases and J by 2 bases, with 13 bases between the two germline ends. Germline V CDR1 and CDR2: SGHAT, FQNNGV.

The sample holds a few counts of this clone. J is TRBJ2-2 and V is TRBV5-6; D ambiguous. V was trimmed by 2 bases and J by 5 bases, leaving 4 bases between them. The germline CDR1 and CDR2 sequences are SGHDT and YYEEEE. This CDR3 region has 12 residues. CDR3 sequence reads: CASSFQTGELFF. The CDR3 DNA is TGTGCCAGCAGCTTCCAGACCGGGGAGCTGTTTTTT.